This TCR beta chain was recorded in a study of control samples from healthy donors and cancer patients. Generated by immunoSEQ multiplex PCR, the TCRdb table keeps only in-frame clones and is missing some. Of roughly 18,000 clones in the sample, more than 70% were seen once. This clonotype was sampled from a woman aged 70-85 years with colorectal cancer. Sequencing was carried out using PBMCs.

The CDR3 sequence: CASSQPPEGQYEQYF. In nucleotides, the CDR3 is TGCGCCAGCAGCCAACCACCCGAGGGACAGTACGAGCAGTACTTC. The rearrangement joins TRBV4-1 to TRBJ2-7, with 7 bases lining up with TRBD1. The CDR3 is 15 residues long. The germline V gene encodes CDR1 MGHRA and CDR2 YSYEKL. J was trimmed by 4 bases and V by 2 bases; bases with no gene match: 8.